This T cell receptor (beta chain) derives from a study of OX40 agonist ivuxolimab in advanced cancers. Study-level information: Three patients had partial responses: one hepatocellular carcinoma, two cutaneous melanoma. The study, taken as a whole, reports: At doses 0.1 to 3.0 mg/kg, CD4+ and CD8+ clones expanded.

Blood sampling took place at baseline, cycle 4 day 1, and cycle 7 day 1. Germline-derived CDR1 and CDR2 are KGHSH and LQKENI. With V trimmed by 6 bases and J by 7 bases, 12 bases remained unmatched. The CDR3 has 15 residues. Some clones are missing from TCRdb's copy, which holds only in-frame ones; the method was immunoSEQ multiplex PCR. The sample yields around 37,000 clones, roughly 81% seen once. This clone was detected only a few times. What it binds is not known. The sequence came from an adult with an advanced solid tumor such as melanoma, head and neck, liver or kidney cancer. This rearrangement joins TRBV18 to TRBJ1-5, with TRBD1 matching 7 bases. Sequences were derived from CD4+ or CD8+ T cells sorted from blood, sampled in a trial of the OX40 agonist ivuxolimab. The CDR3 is CASSPDGQVRQPQHF. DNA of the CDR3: TGTGCCAGCTCTCCAGACGGACAGGTCCGCCAGCCCCAGCATTTT.